The clone carrying this T cell receptor beta chain occurred a few times. The antigen is undetermined. Each cDNA held unique molecular identifiers, and template switching gave it a universal primer site. TCRdb fed the 5' RACE reads into MiXCR, producing one record per CDR3 protein. Of about 490,000 distinct CDR3 sequences listed, around 15% are singletons. The record originates from a study of identical twins. The CDR3 has 12 residues. The germline V gene encodes CDR1 MNHEY and CDR2 SVGAGI. V was shortened by 2 bases and J by 9 bases, with 8 bases between the two germline ends. Study-level results: Models underestimated TCR alpha sharing (out-of-frame) in monozygotic twins.

The same specimen was also included in a second study, on yellow fever vaccine responses in identical twins.

The source material was CD4+ T cells sorted from blood. This sequence joins TRBV6-5 and TRBJ2-1; D is perhaps TRBD2 (7 bases). This receptor was identified in a young woman in good health. The CDR3 DNA sequence: TGTGCCAGCAGTTACAGGGGGGGTGAGCAGTTCTTC. Translated, it gives CASSYRGGEQFF.